This T cell receptor beta chain derives from a study of OX40 agonist ivuxolimab in advanced cancers. The wider study: Three patients, one with hepatocellular carcinoma and two with cutaneous melanoma, achieved partial responses.

Concerning this clone itself: Antigen specificity is unknown.

Findings and caveats of the study: Blood T cells, both CD4+ and CD8+, expanded clonally by week 6 at 0.1 to 3.0 mg/kg. Expanded clones tended on average to be more numerous among CD8+ T cells than CD4+.

Repertoires were generated with immunoSEQ multiplex PCR, while TCRdb's copy carries only in-frame clones and drops some. The table includes around 70,000 clones, around 93% detected once. Per the germline V gene, CDR1 is SGDLS and CDR2 is YYNGEE. Trimming cost V 3 bases and J 6 bases; bases outside gene matches: 3. The CDR3 totals 14 residues. The chain links TRBV9 to TRBJ2-1, with 10 bases lining up with TRBD1. This specimen consisted of CD4+ or CD8+ T cells sorted from blood, obtained in a trial of the OX40 agonist ivuxolimab. This clonotype was sampled from an adult with an advanced solid tumor such as melanoma, head and neck, liver or kidney cancer. The CDR3, as DNA: TGTGCCAGCAGCGAGGGACAGGGGTTCAATGAGCAGTTCTTC. As protein: CASSEGQGFNEQFF.